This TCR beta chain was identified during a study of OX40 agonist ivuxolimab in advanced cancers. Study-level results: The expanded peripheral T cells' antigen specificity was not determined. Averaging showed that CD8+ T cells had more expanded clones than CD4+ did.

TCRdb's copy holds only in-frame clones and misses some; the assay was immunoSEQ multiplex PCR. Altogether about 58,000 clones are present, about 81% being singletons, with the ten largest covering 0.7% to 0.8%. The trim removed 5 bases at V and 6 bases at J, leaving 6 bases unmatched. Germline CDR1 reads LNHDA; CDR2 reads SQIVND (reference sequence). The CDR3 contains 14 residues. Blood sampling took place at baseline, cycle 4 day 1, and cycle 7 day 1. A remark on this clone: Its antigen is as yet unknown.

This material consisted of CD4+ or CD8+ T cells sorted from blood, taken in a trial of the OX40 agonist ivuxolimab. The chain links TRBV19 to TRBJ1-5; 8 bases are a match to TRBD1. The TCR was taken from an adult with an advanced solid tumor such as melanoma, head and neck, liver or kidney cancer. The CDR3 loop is CASSLTGDAQPQHF. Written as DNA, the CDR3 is TGTGCCAGTAGTCTGACAGGGGACGCTCAGCCCCAGCATTTT.